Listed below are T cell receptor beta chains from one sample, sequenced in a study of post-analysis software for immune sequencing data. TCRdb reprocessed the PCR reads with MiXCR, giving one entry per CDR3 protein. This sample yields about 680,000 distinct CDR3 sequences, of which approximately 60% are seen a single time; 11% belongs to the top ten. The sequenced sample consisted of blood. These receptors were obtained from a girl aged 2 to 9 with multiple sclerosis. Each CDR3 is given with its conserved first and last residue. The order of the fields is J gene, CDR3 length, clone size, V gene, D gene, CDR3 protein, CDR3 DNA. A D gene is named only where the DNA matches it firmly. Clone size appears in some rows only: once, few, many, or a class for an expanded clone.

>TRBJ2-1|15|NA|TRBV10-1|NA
CASSESIMRLNEQFF
TGCGCCAGCAGTGAGTCGATTATGAGACTCAATGAGCAGTTCTTC
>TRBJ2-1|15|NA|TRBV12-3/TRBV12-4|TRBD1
CASRGSGTANNEQFF
TGTGCCAGCAGGGGGTCCGGGACAGCTAACAATGAGCAGTTCTTC
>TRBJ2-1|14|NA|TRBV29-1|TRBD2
CSVSGRLSDNEQFF
TGCAGCGTTTCCGGGAGGCTTAGCGACAATGAGCAGTTCTTC
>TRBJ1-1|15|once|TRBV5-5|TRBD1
CASSFPGGAETEAFF
TGTGCCAGCAGCTTCCCAGGGGGCGCCGAAACTGAAGCTTTCTTT
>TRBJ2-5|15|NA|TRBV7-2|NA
CASSQGGSPGETQYF
TGTGCCAGCAGCCAAGGGGGTTCACCAGGGGAGACCCAGTACTTC
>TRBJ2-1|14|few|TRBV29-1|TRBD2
CSVRPSGSYNEQFF
TGCAGCGTCCGTCCTAGCGGCTCCTACAATGAGCAGTTCTTC
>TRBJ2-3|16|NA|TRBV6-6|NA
CASSYSGEGITDTQYF
TGTGCCAGCAGTTACTCGGGGGAAGGGATCACAGATACGCAGTATTTT
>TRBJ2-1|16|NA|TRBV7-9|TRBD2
CASSATTGGPGNEQFF
TGTGCCAGCAGCGCCACAACGGGAGGGCCGGGCAATGAGCAGTTCTTC
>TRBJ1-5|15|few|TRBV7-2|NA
CASSLERQFNQPQHF
TGTGCCAGCAGCTTAGAACGGCAGTTCAATCAGCCCCAGCATTTT
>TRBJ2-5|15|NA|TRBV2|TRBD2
CASRRTSGRMETQYF
TGTGCCAGCAGAAGGACTAGCGGGAGAATGGAGACCCAGTACTTC
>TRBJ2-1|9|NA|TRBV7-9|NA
CASPEGGFF
TGTGCCAGCCCCGAGGGGGGGTTCTTC
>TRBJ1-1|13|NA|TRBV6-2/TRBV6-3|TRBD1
CASRRDSPGEAFF
TGTGCCAGCAGACGGGACAGCCCGGGAGAAGCTTTCTTT
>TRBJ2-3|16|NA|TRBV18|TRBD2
CASSPPLAGVTGTQYF
TGTGCCAGCTCACCACCCCTAGCGGGGGTCACAGGTACGCAGTATTTT
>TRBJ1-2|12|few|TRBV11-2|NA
CASSPRRGGYTF
TGTGCCAGCAGCCCTCGACGGGGAGGCTACACCTTC
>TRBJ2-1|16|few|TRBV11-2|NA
CASSLATGRRYNEQFF
TGTGCCAGCAGCTTAGCTACAGGCCGCCGATACAATGAGCAGTTCTTC
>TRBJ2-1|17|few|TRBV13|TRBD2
CASSSESSSGAYNEQFF
TGTGCCAGCAGCTCCGAATCCTCTAGCGGCGCCTACAATGAGCAGTTCTTC
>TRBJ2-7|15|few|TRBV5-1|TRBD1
CASRVGDRNSYEQYF
TGCGCCAGCAGAGTGGGGGACAGGAACTCCTACGAGCAGTACTTC
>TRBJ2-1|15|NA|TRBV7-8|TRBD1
CASSLTGAPNNEQFF
TGTGCCAGCAGCTTAACAGGGGCGCCCAACAATGAGCAGTTCTTC
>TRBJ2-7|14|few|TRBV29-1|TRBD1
CSVYGTGEAYEQYF
TGCAGCGTCTACGGGACAGGAGAAGCCTACGAGCAGTACTTC
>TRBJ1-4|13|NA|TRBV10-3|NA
CAINGGLNEKLFF
TGTGCCATCAATGGAGGTCTTAATGAAAAACTGTTTTTT
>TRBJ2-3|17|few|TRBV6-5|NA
CASSYSPSSSYTDTQYF
TGTGCCAGCAGTTACTCCCCTAGCTCAAGTTACACAGATACGCAGTATTTT
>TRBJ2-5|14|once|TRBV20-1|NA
CGARTPTGQETQYF
TGCGGTGCTAGAACCCCGACAGGTCAAGAGACCCAGTACTTC
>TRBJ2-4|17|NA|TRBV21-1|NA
CASSKSRGRGAKNIQYF
TGTGCCAGCAGCAAATCTAGAGGGAGAGGGGCCAAAAACATTCAGTACTTC
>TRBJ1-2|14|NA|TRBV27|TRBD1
CASSSAGTGSGYTF
TGTGCCAGCAGTTCCGCCGGGACAGGAAGCGGCTACACCTTC
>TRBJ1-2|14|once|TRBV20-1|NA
CSARANRVLIGYTF
TGCAGTGCTAGAGCGAACAGGGTTCTTATCGGCTACACCTTC
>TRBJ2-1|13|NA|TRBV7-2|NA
CASSSPLAPEQFF
TGTGCCAGCAGCTCCCCGCTAGCGCCTGAGCAGTTCTTC
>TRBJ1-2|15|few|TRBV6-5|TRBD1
CASRDPGQGFYGYTF
TGTGCCAGCAGGGACCCGGGACAGGGCTTCTATGGCTACACCTTC
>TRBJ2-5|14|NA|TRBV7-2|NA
CASRYPGNQETQYF
TGTGCCAGCAGATATCCGGGAAACCAAGAGACCCAGTACTTC
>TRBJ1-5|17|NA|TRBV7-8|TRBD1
CASSFIRTGGIRQPQHF
TGCGCCAGCAGCTTTATACGGACAGGGGGGATCAGGCAGCCCCAGCATTTT
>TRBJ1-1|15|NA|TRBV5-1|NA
CASGVALSGAPEAFF
TGCGCCAGCGGGGTGGCCCTATCAGGAGCCCCTGAAGCTTTCTTT
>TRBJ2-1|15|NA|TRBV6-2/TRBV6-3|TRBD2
CASSYPSSGYNEQFF
TGTGCCAGCAGTTACCCCTCTAGCGGCTACAATGAGCAGTTCTTC
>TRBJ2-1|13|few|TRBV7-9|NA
CASDSLLDNEQFF
TGTGCCTCTGATTCCCTGTTGGACAATGAGCAGTTCTTC
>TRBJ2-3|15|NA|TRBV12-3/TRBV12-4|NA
CASSNLGGPGDTQYF
TGTGCCAGCAGCAACTTAGGAGGGCCTGGAGATACGCAGTATTTT
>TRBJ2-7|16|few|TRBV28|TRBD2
CASSPPASGVTYEQYF
TGTGCCAGCAGTCCCCCAGCTAGCGGGGTTACCTACGAGCAGTACTTC
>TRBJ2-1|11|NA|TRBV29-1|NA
CSVAYLDEQFF
TGCAGCGTTGCCTACTTAGATGAGCAGTTCTTC
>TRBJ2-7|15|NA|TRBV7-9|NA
CASSGGTVEVGEQYF
TGTGCCAGCAGCGGCGGGACAGTGGAGGTGGGGGAGCAGTACTTC
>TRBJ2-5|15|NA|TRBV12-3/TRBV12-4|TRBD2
CASRGLAGVQETQYF
TGTGCCAGCAGGGGACTAGCGGGGGTACAAGAGACCCAGTACTTC
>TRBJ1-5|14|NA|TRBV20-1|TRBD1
CSAPPTGPSQPQHF
TGCAGTGCACCCCCGACAGGGCCATCTCAGCCCCAGCATTTT
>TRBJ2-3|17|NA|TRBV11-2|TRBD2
CASSLDRLAGGRGAQYF
TGTGCCAGCAGCTTAGATCGGCTAGCGGGGGGGCGAGGAGCGCAGTATTTT
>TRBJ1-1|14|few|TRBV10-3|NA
CAISESGQNTEAFF
TGTGCCATCAGTGAGTCCGGGCAGAACACTGAAGCTTTCTTT
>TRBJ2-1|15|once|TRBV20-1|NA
CSARDRGGVYNEQFF
TGCAGTGCTAGAGATAGGGGGGGTGTCTACAATGAGCAGTTCTTC
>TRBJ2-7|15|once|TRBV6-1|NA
CASSENVGLSYEQYF
TGTGCCAGCAGTGAAAACGTAGGGTTGTCCTACGAGCAGTACTTC
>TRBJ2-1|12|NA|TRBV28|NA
CASRTAVDEQFF
TGTGCCAGCAGAACGGCGGTCGATGAGCAGTTCTTC
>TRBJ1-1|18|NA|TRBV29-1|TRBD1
CSAGRPLDRVSLNTEAFF
TGCAGCGCAGGTAGACCCTTGGACAGGGTTTCCTTGAACACTGAAGCTTTCTTT
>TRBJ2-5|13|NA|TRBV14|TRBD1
CASSQRGRWEQYF
TGTGCCAGCAGCCAAAGGGGGCGGTGGGAGCAGTACTTC
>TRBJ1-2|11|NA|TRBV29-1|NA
CSALGPQGYTF
TGCAGCGCCCTGGGACCTCAGGGCTACACCTTC
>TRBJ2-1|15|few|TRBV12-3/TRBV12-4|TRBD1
CASRDTGGPYNEQFF
TGTGCCAGCAGGGACACAGGGGGTCCCTACAATGAGCAGTTCTTC
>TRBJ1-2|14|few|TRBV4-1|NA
CASSQVPGSGGYTF
TGCGCCAGCAGCCAAGTTCCCGGGTCAGGTGGCTACACCTTC
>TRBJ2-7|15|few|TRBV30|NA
CAWSVPGGRGNEQYF
TGTGCCTGGAGTGTACCCGGGGGCCGTGGGAACGAGCAGTACTTC
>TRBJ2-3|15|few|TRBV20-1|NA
CSAQTPFTPTDTQYF
TGCAGTGCGCAGACGCCGTTTACGCCCACAGATACGCAGTATTTT